This TCR beta chain was sequenced during a study of cytomegalovirus exposure and HLA in healthy donors. Whole-study results and caveats: In vitro, a few CMV-associated chains proved specific for CMV antigens. The majority of CMV-associated TCR beta chains were reported as apparently HLA-restricted in a later analysis. Judged likely to be a sequencing artifact was a cluster of highly shared sequence variants.

The CDR3 consists of 15 residues. Between the trimmed V and J ends, which lost 5 bases and 5 bases, there was a span of 15 bases. The germline gives CDR1 SGHTA, CDR2 FQGTGA. About this clone itself: The antigen is unknown.

The primer mix had 60 Vbeta and 13 Jbeta primers. The assay was immunoSEQ multiplex PCR, and TCRdb's table has in-frame clones only and misses some. The sample yields approximately 190,000 clones, 65% to 85% seen once. The origin of this receptor is a man aged 50-59 years in good health and CMV-seronegative. V is TRBV7-3 and J is TRBJ2-2, with a possible D match to TRBD2 (6 bases). The sample comprised PBMCs. DNA of the CDR3: TGTGCCAGCAGCCCGGGACGACTAGGGACCGGGGAGCTGTTTTTT. Translated: CASSPGRLGTGELFF. The full variable domain, with the rest looked up from reference TRBV7-3 and TRBJ2-2, is GAGVSQTPSNKVTEKGKYVELRCDPISGHTALYWYRQSLGQGPEFLIYFQGTGAADDSGLPNDRFFAVRPEGSVSTLKIQRTERGDSAVYLCASSPGRLGTGELFFGEGSRLTVL.